This is a list of T cell receptor beta chains from one sample in a study of monozygotic twins with inflammatory bowel disease. TCRdb reprocessed the 5' RACE reads, keeping one entry per CDR3 protein, no DNA. The sample totals about 450,000 distinct CDR3 sequences. Sequencing used blood. All receptors derive from a human donor with ulcerative colitis or Crohn's disease, or a healthy co-twin of an affected twin (not recorded which). The CDR3 runs from the conserved cysteine through the conserved F or W. The order of the fields is CDR3 protein, J gene, V gene.

cdr3_aa: CASSLNTDNEQFF
j_call: TRBJ2-1
v_call: TRBV27

cdr3_aa: CSAAQGGGDATEAFF
j_call: TRBJ1-1
v_call: TRBV20-1

cdr3_aa: CASSLQIGGEQYF
j_call: TRBJ2-7
v_call: TRBV11-2

cdr3_aa: CASSFGTGVNTEAFF
j_call: TRBJ1-1
v_call: TRBV7-2

cdr3_aa: CASSLAAAETTEAFF
j_call: TRBJ1-1
v_call: TRBV7-2

cdr3_aa: CASSRGTGTEAFF
j_call: TRBJ1-1
v_call: TRBV14

cdr3_aa: CASRPGHPLTEAFF
j_call: TRBJ1-1
v_call: TRBV12-3/TRBV12-4

cdr3_aa: CASSPGQGGFYEQYF
j_call: TRBJ2-7
v_call: TRBV18

cdr3_aa: CASSFRTNQAKNIQYF
j_call: TRBJ2-4
v_call: TRBV7-8

cdr3_aa: CSADRARGVDTQYF
j_call: TRBJ2-3
v_call: TRBV20-1

cdr3_aa: CASSWAAQVSYGYTF
j_call: TRBJ1-2
v_call: TRBV5-5

cdr3_aa: CASSIPRTARIHVVELFF
j_call: TRBJ2-2
v_call: TRBV21-1

cdr3_aa: CASSLGQQGYEQYF
j_call: TRBJ2-7
v_call: TRBV5-1

cdr3_aa: CSARAGDLRSNEQFF
j_call: TRBJ2-1
v_call: TRBV29-1

cdr3_aa: CSAAGRNYGYTF
j_call: TRBJ1-2
v_call: TRBV20-1

cdr3_aa: CASRAGRINQPQHF
j_call: TRBJ1-5
v_call: TRBV28

cdr3_aa: CASSQGVEGPAYEQYF
j_call: TRBJ2-7
v_call: TRBV4-2

cdr3_aa: CASSLGIAVPGETQYF
j_call: TRBJ2-5
v_call: TRBV11-2

cdr3_aa: CASSRQGGMDEQFF
j_call: TRBJ2-1
v_call: TRBV7-2

cdr3_aa: CASSTWDETQYF
j_call: TRBJ2-5
v_call: TRBV7-9

cdr3_aa: CASSEPGRLDTQYF
j_call: TRBJ2-3
v_call: TRBV25-1

cdr3_aa: CASQIGQGTYEQYF
j_call: TRBJ2-7
v_call: TRBV6-1

cdr3_aa: CASSYAAKATGEQFF
j_call: TRBJ2-1
v_call: TRBV18

cdr3_aa: CASRNSGTGPYNEQFF
j_call: TRBJ2-1
v_call: TRBV12-3/TRBV12-4

cdr3_aa: CASLMTGVNTEAFF
j_call: TRBJ1-1
v_call: TRBV18

cdr3_aa: CASSTMTGAGELFF
j_call: TRBJ2-2
v_call: TRBV7-9

cdr3_aa: CASSPRVGAWRDYEQYF
j_call: TRBJ2-7
v_call: TRBV23-1

cdr3_aa: CASSYRTSPLPTDTQYF
j_call: TRBJ2-3
v_call: TRBV6-5